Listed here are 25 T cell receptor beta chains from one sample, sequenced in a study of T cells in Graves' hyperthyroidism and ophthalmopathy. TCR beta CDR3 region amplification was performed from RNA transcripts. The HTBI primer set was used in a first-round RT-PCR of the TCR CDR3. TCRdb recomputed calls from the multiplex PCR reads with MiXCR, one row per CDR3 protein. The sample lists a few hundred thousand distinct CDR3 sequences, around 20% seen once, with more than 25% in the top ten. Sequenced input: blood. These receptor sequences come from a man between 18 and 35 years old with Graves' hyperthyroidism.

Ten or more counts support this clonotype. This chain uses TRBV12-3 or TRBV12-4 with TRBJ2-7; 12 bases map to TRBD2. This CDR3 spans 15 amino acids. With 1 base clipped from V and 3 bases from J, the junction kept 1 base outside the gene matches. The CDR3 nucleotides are TGTGCCAGCAGTTTAGAGGGACTAGCGGGCTACGAGCAGTACTTC. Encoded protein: CASSLEGLAGYEQYF.

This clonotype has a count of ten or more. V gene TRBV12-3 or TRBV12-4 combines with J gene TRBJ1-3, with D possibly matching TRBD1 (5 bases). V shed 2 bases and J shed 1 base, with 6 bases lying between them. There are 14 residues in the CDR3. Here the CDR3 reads CASSLSGSGNTIYF. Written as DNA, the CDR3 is TGTGCCAGCAGTTTATCAGGGTCTGGAAACACCATATATTTT.

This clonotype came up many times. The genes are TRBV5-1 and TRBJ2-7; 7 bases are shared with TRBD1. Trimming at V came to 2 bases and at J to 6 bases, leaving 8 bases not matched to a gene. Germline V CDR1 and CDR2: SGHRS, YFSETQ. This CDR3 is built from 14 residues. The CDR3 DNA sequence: TGCGCCAGCAGCTTCCCGGCGGCAGGGGGCGAGCAGTACTTC. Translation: CASSFPAAGGEQYF.

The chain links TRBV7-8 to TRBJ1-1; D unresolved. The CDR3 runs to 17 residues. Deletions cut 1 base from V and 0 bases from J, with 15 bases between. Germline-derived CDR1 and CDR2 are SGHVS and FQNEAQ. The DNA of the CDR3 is TGTGCCAGCAGCTTAGTAGGTCGGAAGTTCATGAACACTGAAGCTTTCTTT. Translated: CASSLVGRKFMNTEAFF.

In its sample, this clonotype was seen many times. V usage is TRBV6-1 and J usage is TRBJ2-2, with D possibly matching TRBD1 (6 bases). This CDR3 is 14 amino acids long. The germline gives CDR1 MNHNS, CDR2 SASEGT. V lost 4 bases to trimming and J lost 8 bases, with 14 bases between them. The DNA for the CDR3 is TGTGCCAGCAGTGCACAGGGACATTCGGGGGAGCTGTTTTTT. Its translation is CASSAQGHSGELFF.

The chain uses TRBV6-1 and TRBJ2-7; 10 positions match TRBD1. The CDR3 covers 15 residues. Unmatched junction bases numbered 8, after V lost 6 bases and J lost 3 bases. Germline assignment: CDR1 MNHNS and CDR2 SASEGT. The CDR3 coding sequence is TGTGCCAGCAGGTTTCGGGACAGGGGAAACTACGAGCAGTACTTC. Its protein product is CASRFRDRGNYEQYF.

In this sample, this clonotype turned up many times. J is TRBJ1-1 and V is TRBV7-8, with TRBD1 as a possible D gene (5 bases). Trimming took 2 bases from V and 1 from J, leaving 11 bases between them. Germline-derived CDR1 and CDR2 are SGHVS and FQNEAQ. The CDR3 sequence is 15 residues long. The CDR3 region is CASSLRRQQNTEAFF. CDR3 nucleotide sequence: TGTGCCAGCAGCTTACGAAGACAGCAGAACACTGAAGCTTTCTTT.

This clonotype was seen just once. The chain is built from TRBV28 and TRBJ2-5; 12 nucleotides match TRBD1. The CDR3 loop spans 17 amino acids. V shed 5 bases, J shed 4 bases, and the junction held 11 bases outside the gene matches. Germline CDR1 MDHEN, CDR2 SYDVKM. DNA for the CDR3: TGTGCCAGCAGTGGAGACGGGACAGGGGGCAAATCAGAGACCCAGTACTTC. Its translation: CASSGDGTGGKSETQYF.

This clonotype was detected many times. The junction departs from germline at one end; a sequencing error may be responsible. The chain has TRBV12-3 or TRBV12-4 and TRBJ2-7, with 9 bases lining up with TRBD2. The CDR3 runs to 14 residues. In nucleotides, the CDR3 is TGTGCCAGCGGTCGGACTAGCGCCTCCTACGAGCGGTACTTC. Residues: CASGRTSASYERYF.

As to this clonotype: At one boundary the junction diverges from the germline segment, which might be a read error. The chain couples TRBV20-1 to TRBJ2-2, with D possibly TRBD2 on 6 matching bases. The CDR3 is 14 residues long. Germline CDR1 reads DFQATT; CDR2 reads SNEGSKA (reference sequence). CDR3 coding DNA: TGCAGTGCTCTTGGGCCGCGGGGCCACGGGGAGCTGTTCTTT. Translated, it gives CSALGPRGHGELFF.

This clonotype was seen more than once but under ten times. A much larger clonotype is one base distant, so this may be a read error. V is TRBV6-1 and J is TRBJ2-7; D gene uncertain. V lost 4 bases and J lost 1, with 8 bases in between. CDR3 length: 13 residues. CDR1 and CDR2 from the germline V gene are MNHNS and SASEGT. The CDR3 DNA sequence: TGTGCCAGCAGTGTTGAGAAGTCCTACGAGCAGTACGTC. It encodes CASSVEKSYEQYV.

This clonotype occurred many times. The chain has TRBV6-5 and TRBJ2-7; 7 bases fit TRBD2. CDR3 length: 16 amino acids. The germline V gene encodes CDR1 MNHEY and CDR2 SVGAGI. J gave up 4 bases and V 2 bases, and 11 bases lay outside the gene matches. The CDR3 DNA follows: TGTGCCAGCAGTTACGCCGGTTGGCGGGAGTCGTACGAGCAGTACTTC. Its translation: CASSYAGWRESYEQYF.

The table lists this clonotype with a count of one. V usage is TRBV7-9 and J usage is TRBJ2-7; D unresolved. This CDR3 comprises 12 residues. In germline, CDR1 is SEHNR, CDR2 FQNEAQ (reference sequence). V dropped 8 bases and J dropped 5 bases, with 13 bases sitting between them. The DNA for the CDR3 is TGTGCCAGCCGCCTAGACCAGAACGAGCAGTACTTC. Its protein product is CASRLDQNEQYF.

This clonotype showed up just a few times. The CDR3 DNA reads as TGTGCCAGCAGCCCCAGTCACATGAACACTGAAGCTTTCTTT. This encodes CASSPSHMNTEAFF. The chain recombines TRBV6-1 with TRBJ1-1, with no clear D. Germline loops: CDR1 MNHNS, CDR2 SASEGT. This CDR3 comprises 14 residues. Deletions cut 6 bases from V and 0 bases from J, with 11 bases between.

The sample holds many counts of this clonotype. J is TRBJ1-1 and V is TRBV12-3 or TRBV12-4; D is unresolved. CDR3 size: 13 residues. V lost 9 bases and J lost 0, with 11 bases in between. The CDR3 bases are TGTGCCAGTAAACAGCCCATGAACACTGAAGCTTTCTTT. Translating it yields CASKQPMNTEAFF.

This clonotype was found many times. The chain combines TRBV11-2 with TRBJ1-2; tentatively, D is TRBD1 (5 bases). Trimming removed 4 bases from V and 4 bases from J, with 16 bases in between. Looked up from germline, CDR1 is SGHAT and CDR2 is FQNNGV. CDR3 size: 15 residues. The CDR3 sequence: CASSSIQGFSYGYTF. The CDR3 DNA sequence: TGTGCCAGCAGCTCCATTCAGGGATTTAGCTATGGCTACACCTTC.

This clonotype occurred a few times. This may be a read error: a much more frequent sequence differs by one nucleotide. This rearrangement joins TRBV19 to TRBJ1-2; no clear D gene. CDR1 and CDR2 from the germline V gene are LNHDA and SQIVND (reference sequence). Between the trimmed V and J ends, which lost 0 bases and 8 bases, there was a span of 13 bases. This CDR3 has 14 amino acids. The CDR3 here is CASSIDQRFIGYTF. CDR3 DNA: TGTGCCAGTAGTATAGATCAACGGTTCATAGGCTACACCTTC. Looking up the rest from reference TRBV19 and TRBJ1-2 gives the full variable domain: DGGITQSPKYLFRKEGQNVTLSCEQNLNHDAMYWYRQDPGQGLRLIYYSQIVNDFQKGDIAEGYSVSREKKESFPLTVTSAQKNPTAFYLCASSIDQRFIGYTFGSGTRLTVV.

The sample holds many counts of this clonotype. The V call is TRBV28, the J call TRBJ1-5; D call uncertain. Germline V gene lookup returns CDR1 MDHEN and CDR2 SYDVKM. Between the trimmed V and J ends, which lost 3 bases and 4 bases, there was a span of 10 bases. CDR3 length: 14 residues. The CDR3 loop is CASSFLGYNQPQHF. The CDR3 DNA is TGTGCCAGCAGTTTCCTGGGATATAATCAGCCCCAGCATTTT.

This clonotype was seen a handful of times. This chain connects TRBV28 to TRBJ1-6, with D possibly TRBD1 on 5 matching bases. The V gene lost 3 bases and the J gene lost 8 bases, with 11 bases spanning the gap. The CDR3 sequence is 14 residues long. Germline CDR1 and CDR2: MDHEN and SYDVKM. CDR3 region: CASSFSGAYSPLHF. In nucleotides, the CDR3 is TGTGCCAGCAGTTTTTCTGGGGCGTATTCACCCCTCCACTTT.

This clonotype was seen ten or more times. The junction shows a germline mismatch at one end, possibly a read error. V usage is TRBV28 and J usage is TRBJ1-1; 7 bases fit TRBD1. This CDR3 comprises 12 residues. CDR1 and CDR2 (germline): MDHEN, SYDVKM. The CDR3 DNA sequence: TGTGCCAGCAGCTTATTCTCAGGGGGAGCTTTCTTT. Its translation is CASSLFSGGAFF.

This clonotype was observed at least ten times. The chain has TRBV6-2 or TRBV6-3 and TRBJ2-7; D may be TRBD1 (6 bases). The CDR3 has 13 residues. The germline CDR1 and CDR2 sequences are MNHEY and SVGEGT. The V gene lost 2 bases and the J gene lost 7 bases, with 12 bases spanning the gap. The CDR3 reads CASSYGAQGEQYF. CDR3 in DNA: TGTGCCAGCAGTTACGGGGCTCAGGGGGAGCAGTACTTC.

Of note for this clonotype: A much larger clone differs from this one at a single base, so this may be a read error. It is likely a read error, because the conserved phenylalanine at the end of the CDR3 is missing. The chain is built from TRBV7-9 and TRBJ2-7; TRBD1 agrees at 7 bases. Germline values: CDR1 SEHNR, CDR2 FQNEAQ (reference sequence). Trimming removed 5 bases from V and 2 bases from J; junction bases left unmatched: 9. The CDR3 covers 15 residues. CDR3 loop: CASSPRGGAPYEQYY. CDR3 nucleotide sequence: TGTGCCAGCAGCCCTAGAGGGGGCGCCCCCTACGAGCAGTACTAC.

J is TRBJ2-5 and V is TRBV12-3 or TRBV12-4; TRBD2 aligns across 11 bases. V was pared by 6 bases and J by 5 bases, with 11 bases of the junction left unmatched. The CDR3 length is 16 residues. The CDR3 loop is CASSLGFLAGGETQYF. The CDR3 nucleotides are TGTGCCAGCAGCTTGGGGTTTCTAGCGGGAGGCGAGACCCAGTACTTC.

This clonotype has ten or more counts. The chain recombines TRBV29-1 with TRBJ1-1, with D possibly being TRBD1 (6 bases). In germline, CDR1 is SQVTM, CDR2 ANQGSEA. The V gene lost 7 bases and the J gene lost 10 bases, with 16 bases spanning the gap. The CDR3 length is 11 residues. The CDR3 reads CSGLQGSRAFF. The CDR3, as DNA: TGCAGCGGCTTACAGGGTTCCCGAGCTTTCTTT.

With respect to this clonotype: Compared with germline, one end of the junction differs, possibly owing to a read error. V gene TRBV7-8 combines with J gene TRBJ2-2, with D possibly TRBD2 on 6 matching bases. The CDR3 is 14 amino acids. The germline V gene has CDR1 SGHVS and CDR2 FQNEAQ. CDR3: CASSFGVNTGGLFF. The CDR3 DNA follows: TGTGCCAGCAGCTTCGGAGTTAACACCGGGGGGCTGTTTTTT.